This T cell receptor (beta chain) was sequenced in a study of blood T cell repertoires in COVID-19. Study-level information: Acute and convalescent COVID-19 samples came from the United States, Italy and Spain. In each case, the material was cDNA or gDNA derived from T cells, B-cell-depleted T cells, or PBMCs.

Original analysis: The assay estimated nucleated cells by amplifying reference gene primers. The repertoire was sequenced with immunoSEQ multiplex PCR; TCRdb's copy has only in-frame clones and lacks some. Clone size and V and J calls were adopted from that table, with D and trimming inferred from the DNA. Of about 32,000 clones listed, over 85% are singletons. The V end was cut by 5 bases, the J end by 2 bases, with 10 bases between. The CDR3 is 13 amino acids. Germline CDR1 PRHDT, CDR2 FYEKMQ (reference sequence). This clone is a singleton in its sample. The origin of this receptor is a male donor with active COVID-19. Sample: peripheral blood. The rearrangement joins TRBV13 to TRBJ2-7; the D gene is possibly TRBD2 (5 bases). The CDR3 here is CASSPSGTYEQYF. CDR3 coding DNA: TGTGCCAGCAGCCCTTCGGGGACCTACGAGCAGTACTTC.